The clone carrying this TCR beta chain was seen a few times. These data originate in a study of blood T cell repertoires in COVID-19. Study-level background: In each case, the material was cDNA or gDNA derived from T cells, B-cell-depleted T cells, or PBMCs.

TCRdb's copy holds only in-frame clones and misses some; the assay was immunoSEQ multiplex PCR. The data contain some 8,000 clones, less than 75% of them singletons. V was shortened by 8 bases and J by 1 base, with 10 bases between the two germline ends. Per the germline V gene, CDR1 is MDHEN and CDR2 is SYDVKM. The CDR3 contains 13 residues. The TCR originated in a human donor in a cohort sampled during active COVID-19. V usage is TRBV28 and J usage is TRBJ2-3; D gene ambiguous. Source material: peripheral blood. The CDR3 sequence is CASRKSGTDTQYF. The DNA for the CDR3 is TGTGCCAGCCGGAAGAGCGGCACAGATACGCAGTATTTT.